This T cell receptor beta chain was retrieved from a study of cytomegalovirus exposure and HLA in healthy donors. Study-level information: The 550 to 700 first-cohort repertoires and the 95 to 150 validation repertoires shared the same platform, a later analysis reported. Study findings and constraints: Cytomegalovirus status was reportedly diagnosed by the classifier with high sensitivity and specificity.

The table came from immunoSEQ multiplex PCR; TCRdb's copy has only in-frame clones and leaves some out. The sample carries about 130,000 clones, under 90% recorded once. As regards this clone: Its antigen is not identified.

The source is a young man in good health and CMV-seronegative. The sequenced sample consisted of PBMCs.

DNA of the CDR3: TGTGCCAGCAGCGGGGCGGACTATGGCTACACCTTC. Translating it yields CASSGADYGYTF. The chain combines TRBV5-4 with TRBJ1-2, with a tentative D call TRBD1 (5 bases). The CDR3 extends over 12 amino acids. Trimming removed 4 bases from V and 3 bases from J, with 7 bases in between. Germline CDR1 and CDR2: SGHNT and YYREEE (reference sequence).